This T cell receptor beta chain was documented in a study of T-cell memory formation after mild COVID-19. Looking at the study overall: Largely, TCR clusters stayed within a single donor.

As to this clonotype: Its specificity is unknown.

The V gene lost 5 bases and the J gene lost 5 bases, with 16 bases spanning the gap. The germline gives CDR1 SGHRS, CDR2 YFSETQ. The CDR3 sequence is 14 residues long. Points from the study as a whole: The appearance of some responding clones in pre-infection memory suggested that cross-reactive memory joined. Contracting CD8+ clones were enriched in EMRA, CD4+ mainly in CM and EM.

TCR alpha and TCR beta cDNA libraries carrying sample barcodes and UMIs came from 5'RACE with constant-segment primers. TCRdb fed the 5' RACE reads into MiXCR, producing one record per CDR3 protein. The sample has 260,000 or so distinct CDR3 sequences; approximately 15% are singletons. This TCR derives from a man aged 18 to 35 who had mild COVID-19 (a few samples of this study predate the infection). Cell type and time point are not known. Sequenced material: PBMCs or a T cell subset sorted from them (not recorded which). The V call is TRBV5-1, the J call TRBJ1-1, with no clear D. CDR3 in DNA: TGCGCCAGCAGGGGAGGGCTCGGTAATACTGAAGCTTTCTTT. It specifies CASRGGLGNTEAFF. The variable domain in full, with the rest retrieved from reference TRBV5-1 and TRBJ1-1, is KAGVTQTPRYLIKTRGQQVTLSCSPISGHRSVSWYQQTPGQGLQFLFEYFSETQRNKGNFPGRFSGRQFSNSRSEMNVSTLELGDSALYLCASRGGLGNTEAFFGQGTRLTVV.